The T cell receptor beta chain described here comes from a study of blood T cell repertoires in COVID-19. Source study methods: Scientists estimated how many nucleated cells there were by amplifying reference gene primers. Assay: immunoSEQ multiplex PCR; the TCRdb copy retains only in-frame clones and omits some. The V and J calls and the clone size are those of that table, but D and trimming were determined from the DNA. Here the sample spans a few hundred thousand clones, about 80% being singletons. Seattle patients were enrolled during active infection and followed longitudinally. This CDR3 region has 15 residues. Germline V gene sequence: CDR1 MGHRA, CDR2 YSYEKL. Trimming shortened V by 0 bases and J by 4 bases, and 10 bases separated the two germline ends.

Sequencing was done on a sample of peripheral blood. The clonotype was recovered from a person aged 70 to 85 with COVID-19, enrolled during active disease. V usage is TRBV4-1 and J usage is TRBJ1-3; D ambiguous. Here the CDR3 DNA reads TGCGCCAGCAGCCAAGAGGGCTTGAAGGGAAACACCATATATTTT. Protein: CASSQEGLKGNTIYF.